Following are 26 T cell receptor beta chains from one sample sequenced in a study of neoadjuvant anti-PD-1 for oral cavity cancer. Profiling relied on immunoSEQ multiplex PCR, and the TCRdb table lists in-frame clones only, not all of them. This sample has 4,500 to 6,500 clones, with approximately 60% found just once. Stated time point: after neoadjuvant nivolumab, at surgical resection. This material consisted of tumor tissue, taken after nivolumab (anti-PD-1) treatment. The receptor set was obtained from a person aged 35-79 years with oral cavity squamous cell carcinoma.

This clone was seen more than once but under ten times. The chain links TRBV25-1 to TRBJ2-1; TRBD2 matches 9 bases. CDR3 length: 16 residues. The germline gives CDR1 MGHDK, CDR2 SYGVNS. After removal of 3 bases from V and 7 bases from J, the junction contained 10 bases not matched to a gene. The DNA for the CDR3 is TGTGCCAGCAGTGATACCGCGGGGGGGCGTCGGAATGAGCAGTTCTTC. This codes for CASSDTAGGRRNEQFF.

The CDR3 loop reads CASSLGGGSEQYF. DNA for the CDR3: TGTGCCAGCAGCTTAGGAGGTGGGTCCGAGCAGTACTTC. V usage is TRBV7-2 and J usage is TRBJ2-7, with D hard to call. CDR1 SGHTA and CDR2 FQGNSA come from the germline V gene. V was trimmed by 1 base and J by 6 bases, leaving 10 bases between them. This CDR3 has 13 amino acids.

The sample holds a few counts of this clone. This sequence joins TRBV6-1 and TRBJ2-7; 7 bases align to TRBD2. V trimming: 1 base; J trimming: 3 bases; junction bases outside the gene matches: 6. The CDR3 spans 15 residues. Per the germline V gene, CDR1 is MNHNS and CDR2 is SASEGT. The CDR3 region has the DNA TGTGCCAGCAGTGAAGTCGGGGGAGGGAGCTACGAGCAGTACTTC. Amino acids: CASSEVGGGSYEQYF.

CDR3 sequence: CASTGQGTDTQYF. DNA of the CDR3: TGCGCCAGCACGGGACAGGGCACAGATACGCAGTATTTT. This rearrangement joins TRBV4-1 to TRBJ2-3; 8 positions match TRBD1. CDR1 and CDR2 from the germline V gene are MGHRA and YSYEKL. V gave up 7 bases and J gave up 1 base; unmatched junction bases: 1. The CDR3 covers 13 residues.

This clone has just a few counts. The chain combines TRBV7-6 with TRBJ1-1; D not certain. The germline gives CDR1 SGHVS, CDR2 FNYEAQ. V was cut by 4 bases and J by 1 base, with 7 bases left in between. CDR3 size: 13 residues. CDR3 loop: CASSSQWNTEAFF. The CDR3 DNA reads TGTGCCAGCAGCTCACAATGGAACACTGAAGCTTTCTTT.

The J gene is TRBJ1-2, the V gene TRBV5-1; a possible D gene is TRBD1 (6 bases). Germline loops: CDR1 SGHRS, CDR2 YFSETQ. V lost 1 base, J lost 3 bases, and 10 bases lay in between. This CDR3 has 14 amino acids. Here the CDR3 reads CASSLLGADYGYTF. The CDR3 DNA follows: TGCGCCAGCAGCTTGCTGGGGGCGGACTATGGCTACACCTTC. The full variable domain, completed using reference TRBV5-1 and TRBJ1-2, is KAGVTQTPRYLIKTRGQQVTLSCSPISGHRSVSWYQQTPGQGLQFLFEYFSETQRNKGNFPGRFSGRQFSNSRSEMNVSTLELGDSALYLCASSLLGADYGYTFGSGTRLTVV.

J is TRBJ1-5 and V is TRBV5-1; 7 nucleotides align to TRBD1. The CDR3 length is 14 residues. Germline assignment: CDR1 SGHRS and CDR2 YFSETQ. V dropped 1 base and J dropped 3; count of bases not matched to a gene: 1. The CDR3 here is CASSLTGDNQPQHF. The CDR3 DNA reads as TGCGCCAGCAGCTTGACAGGGGACAATCAGCCCCAGCATTTT.

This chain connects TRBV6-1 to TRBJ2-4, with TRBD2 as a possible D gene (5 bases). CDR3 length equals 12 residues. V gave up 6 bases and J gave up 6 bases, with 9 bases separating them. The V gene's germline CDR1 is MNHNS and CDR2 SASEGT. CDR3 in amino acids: CASSALGNIQYF. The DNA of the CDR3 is TGTGCCAGCAGCGCACTAGGAAACATTCAGTACTTC.

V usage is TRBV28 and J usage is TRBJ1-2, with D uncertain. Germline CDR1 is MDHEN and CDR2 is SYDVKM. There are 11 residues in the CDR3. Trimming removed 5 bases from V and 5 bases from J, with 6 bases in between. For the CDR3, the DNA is TGTGCCAGCAGTCTCTCTTATGGCTACACCTTC. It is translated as CASSLSYGYTF.

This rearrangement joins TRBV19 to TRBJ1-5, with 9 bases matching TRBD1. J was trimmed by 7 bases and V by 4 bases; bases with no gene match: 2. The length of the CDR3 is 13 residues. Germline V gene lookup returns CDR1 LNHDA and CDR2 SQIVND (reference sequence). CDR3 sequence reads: CASSRDRDQPQHF. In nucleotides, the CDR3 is TGTGCCAGTAGTAGGGACAGGGACCAGCCCCAGCATTTT.

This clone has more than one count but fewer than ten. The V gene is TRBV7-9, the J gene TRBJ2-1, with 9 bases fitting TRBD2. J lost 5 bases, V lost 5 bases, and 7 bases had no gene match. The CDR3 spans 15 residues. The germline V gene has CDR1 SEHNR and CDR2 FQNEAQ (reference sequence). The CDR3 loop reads CASSASGGHDNEQFF. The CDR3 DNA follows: TGTGCCAGCAGCGCGAGCGGGGGGCACGACAATGAGCAGTTCTTC. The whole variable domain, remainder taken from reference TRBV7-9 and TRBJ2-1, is DTGVSQNPRHKITKRGQNVTFRCDPISEHNRLYWYRQTLGQGPEFLTYFQNEAQLEKSRLLSDRFSAERPKGSFSTLEIQRTEQGDSAMYLCASSASGGHDNEQFFGPGTRLTVL.

This CDR3 reads CASSMGVYEQYF. For the CDR3, the DNA is TGTGCCAGTAGTATGGGGGTCTACGAGCAGTACTTC. The J gene is TRBJ2-7, the V gene TRBV19; D is possibly TRBD1 or TRBD2 (5 bases each). The CDR3 runs 12 residues. Between the trimmed V and J ends, which lost 3 bases and 3 bases, there was a span of 6 bases. CDR1 LNHDA and CDR2 SQIVND come from the germline V gene (reference sequence).

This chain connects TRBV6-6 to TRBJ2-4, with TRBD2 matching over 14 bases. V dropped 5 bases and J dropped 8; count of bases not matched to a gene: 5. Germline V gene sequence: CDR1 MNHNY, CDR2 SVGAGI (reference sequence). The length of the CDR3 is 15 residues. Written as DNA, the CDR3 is TGTGCCAGCAGTGGACCGACTAGCGGGAGGGACATTCAGTACTTC. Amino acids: CASSGPTSGRDIQYF.

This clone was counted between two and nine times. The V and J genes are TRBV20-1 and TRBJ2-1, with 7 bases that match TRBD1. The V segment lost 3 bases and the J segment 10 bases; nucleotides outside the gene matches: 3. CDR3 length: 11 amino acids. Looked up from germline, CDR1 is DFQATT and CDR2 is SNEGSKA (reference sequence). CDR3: CSASWGQEQFF. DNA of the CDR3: TGCAGTGCTAGTTGGGGACAGGAGCAGTTCTTC.

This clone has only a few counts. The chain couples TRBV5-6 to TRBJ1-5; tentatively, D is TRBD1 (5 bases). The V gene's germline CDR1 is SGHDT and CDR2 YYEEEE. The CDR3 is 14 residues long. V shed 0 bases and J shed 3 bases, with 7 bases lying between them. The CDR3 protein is CASSLEGVNQPQHF. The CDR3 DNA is TGTGCCAGCAGCTTGGAAGGGGTCAATCAGCCCCAGCATTTT.

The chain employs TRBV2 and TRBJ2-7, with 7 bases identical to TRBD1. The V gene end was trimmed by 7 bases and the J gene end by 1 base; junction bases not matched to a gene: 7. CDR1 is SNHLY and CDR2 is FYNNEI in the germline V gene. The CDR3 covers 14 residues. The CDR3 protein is CASNRDRASYEQYF. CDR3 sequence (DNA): TGTGCCAGCAACCGTGACAGGGCGTCCTACGAGCAGTACTTC.

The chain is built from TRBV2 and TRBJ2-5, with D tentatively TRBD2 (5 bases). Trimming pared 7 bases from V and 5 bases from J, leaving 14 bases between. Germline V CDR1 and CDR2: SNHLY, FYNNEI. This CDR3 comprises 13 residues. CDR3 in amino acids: CASNLRVGETQYF. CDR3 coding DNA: TGTGCCAGCAACCTGAGGGTCGGGGAGACCCAGTACTTC.

The CDR3 nucleotides read TGTGCCAGCTCCAGGTCCGGTCCAGACACCGAGCAGTACTTC. It yields the protein CASSRSGPDTEQYF. V usage is TRBV18 and J usage is TRBJ2-7, with D unresolved. The CDR3 runs 14 residues. Germline CDR1 is KGHSH and CDR2 is LQKENI. V was shortened by 6 bases and J by 6 bases, with 18 bases between the two germline ends. Full variable domain (remainder filled in from reference TRBV18 and TRBJ2-7): NAGVMQNPRHLVRRRGQEARLRCSPMKGHSHVYWYRQLPEEGLKFMVYLQKENIIDESGMPKERFSAEFPKEGPSILRIQQVVRGDSAAYFCASSRSGPDTEQYFGPGTRLTVT.

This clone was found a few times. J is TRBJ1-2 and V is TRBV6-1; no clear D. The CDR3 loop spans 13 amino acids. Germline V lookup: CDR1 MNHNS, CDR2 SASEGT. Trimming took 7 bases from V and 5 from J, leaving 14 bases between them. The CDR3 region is CASTSSVGYGYTF. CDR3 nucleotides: TGTGCCAGCACCTCGAGCGTGGGATATGGCTACACCTTC.

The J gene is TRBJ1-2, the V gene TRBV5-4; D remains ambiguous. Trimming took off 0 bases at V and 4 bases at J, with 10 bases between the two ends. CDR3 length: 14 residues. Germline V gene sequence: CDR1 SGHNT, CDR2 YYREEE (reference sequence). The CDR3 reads CASSLDETLYGYTF. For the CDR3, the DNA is TGTGCCAGCAGCTTGGACGAGACACTCTATGGCTACACCTTC. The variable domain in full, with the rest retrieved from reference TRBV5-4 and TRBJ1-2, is ETGVTQSPTHLIKTRGQQVTLRCSSQSGHNTVSWYQQALGQGPQFIFQYYREEENGRGNFPPRFSGLQFPNYSSELNVNALELDDSALYLCASSLDETLYGYTFGSGTRLTVV.

In DNA form, the CDR3 reads TGTGCCAGCAGCTTAACAATCTCTCCCGACAATGAGCAGTTCTTC. Translating it yields CASSLTISPDNEQFF. V and J are TRBV7-2 and TRBJ2-1; D is ambiguous. Deletions cut 2 bases from V and 5 bases from J, with 13 bases between. Per germline, CDR1 SGHTA and CDR2 FQGNSA. The CDR3 consists of 15 residues.

The CDR3 region is CAWNRAGRDEQFF. DNA for the CDR3: TGTGCCTGGAATCGGGCAGGTAGGGATGAGCAGTTCTTC. The chain has TRBV30 and TRBJ2-1; no definite D call. In germline, CDR1 is GTSNPN, CDR2 SVGIG (reference sequence). This CDR3 has 13 amino acids. Trimming removed 4 bases at V and 8 bases at J, with 15 bases between.

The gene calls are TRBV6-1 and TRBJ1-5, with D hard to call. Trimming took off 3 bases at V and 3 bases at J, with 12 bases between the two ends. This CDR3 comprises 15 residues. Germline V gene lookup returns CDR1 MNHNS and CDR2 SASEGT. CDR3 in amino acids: CASSEETAPNQPQHF. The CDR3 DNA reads TGTGCCAGCAGTGAGGAGACGGCCCCCAATCAGCCCCAGCATTTT.

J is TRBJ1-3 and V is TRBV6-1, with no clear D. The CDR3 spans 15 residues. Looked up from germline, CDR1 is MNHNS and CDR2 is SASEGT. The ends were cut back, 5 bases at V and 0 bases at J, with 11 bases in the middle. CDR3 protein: CASSLGPNSGNTIYF. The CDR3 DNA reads TGTGCCAGCAGTCTCGGACCGAACTCTGGAAACACCATATATTTT.

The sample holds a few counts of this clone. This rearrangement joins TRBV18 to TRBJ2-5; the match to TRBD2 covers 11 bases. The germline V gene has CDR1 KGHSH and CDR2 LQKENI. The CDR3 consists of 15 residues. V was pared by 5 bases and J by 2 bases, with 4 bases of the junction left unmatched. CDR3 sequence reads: CASSAGLAAQETQYF. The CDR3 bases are TGTGCCAGCTCAGCGGGACTAGCGGCACAAGAGACCCAGTACTTC.

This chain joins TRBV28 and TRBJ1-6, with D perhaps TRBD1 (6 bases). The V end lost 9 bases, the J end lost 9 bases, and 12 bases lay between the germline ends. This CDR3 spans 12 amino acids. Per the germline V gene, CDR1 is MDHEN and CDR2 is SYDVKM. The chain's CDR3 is CASNTGLSPLHF. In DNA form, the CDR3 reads TGTGCCAGTAATACAGGGCTTTCACCCCTCCACTTT.